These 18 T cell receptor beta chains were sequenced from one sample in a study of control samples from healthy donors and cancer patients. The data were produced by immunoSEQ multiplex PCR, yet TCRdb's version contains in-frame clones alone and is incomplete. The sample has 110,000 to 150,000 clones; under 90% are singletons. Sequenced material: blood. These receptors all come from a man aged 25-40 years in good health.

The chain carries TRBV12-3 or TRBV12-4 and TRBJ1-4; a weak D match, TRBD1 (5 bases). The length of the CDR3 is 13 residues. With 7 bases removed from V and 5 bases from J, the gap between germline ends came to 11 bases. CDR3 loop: CASKVAGNEKLFF. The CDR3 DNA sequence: TGTGCCAGCAAGGTGGCAGGGAATGAAAAACTGTTTTTT.

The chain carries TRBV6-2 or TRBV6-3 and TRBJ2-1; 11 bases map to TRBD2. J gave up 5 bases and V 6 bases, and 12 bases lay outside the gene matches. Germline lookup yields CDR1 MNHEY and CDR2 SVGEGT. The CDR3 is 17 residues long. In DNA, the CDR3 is TGTGCCAGCAGCCCCTCAGTTAGCGGGAGGGGAGACAATGAGCAGTTCTTC. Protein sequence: CASSPSVSGRGDNEQFF.

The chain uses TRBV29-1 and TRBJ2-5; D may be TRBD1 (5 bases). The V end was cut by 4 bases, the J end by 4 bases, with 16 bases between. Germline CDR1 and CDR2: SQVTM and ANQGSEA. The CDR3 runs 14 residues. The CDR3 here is CSVGPGRETETQYF. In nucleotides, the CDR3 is TGCAGCGTTGGTCCGGGCAGGGAAACAGAGACCCAGTACTTC. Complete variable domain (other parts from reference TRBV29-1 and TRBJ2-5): SAVISQKPSRDICQRGTSLTIQCQVDSQVTMMFWYRQQPGQSLTLIATANQGSEATYESGFVIDKFPISRPNLTFSTLTVSNMSPEDSSIYLCSVGPGRETETQYFGPGTRLLVL.

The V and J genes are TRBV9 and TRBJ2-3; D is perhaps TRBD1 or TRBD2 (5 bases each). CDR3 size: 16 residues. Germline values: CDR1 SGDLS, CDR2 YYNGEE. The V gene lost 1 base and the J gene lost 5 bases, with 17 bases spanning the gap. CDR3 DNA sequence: TGTGCCAGCAGCGTACGGGATGGTGGGGCGGGAGATACGCAGTATTTT. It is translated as CASSVRDGGAGDTQYF.

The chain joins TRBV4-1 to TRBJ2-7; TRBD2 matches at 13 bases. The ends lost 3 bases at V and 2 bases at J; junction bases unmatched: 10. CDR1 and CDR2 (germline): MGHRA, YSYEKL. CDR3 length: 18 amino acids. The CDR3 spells CASSHLTSGGPPTYEQYF. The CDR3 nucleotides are TGCGCCAGCAGCCACCTGACTAGCGGGGGGCCCCCTACCTACGAGCAGTACTTC.

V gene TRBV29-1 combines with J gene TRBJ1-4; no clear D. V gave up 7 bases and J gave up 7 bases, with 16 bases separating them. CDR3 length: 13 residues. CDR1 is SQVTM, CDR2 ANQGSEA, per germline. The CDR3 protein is CSAGRSVGEKLFF. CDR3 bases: TGCAGCGCCGGGCGGTCCGTAGGTGAAAAACTGTTTTTT. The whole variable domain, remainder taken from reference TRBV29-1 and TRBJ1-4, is SAVISQKPSRDICQRGTSLTIQCQVDSQVTMMFWYRQQPGQSLTLIATANQGSEATYESGFVIDKFPISRPNLTFSTLTVSNMSPEDSSIYLCSAGRSVGEKLFFGSGTQLSVL.

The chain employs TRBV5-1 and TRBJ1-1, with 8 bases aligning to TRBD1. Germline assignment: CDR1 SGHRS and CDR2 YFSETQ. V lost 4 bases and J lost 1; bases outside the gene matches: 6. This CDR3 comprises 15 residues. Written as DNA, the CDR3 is TGCGCCAGCAGCCTGGACAGGGCAACGAACACTGAAGCTTTCTTT. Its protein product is CASSLDRATNTEAFF.

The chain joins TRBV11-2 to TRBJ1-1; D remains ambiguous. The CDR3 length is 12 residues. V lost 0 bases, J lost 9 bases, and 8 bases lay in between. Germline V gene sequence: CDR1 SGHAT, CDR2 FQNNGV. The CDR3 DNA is TGTGCCAGCAGCTTAGACGGATCAAAAGCTTTCTTT. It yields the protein CASSLDGSKAFF.

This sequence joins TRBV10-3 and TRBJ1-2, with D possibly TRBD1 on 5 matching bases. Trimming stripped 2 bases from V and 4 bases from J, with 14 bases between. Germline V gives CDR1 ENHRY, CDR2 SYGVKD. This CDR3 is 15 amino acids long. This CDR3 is CAISEGAGGIYGYTF. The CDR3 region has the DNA TGTGCCATCAGTGAGGGGGCGGGCGGAATCTATGGCTACACCTTC.

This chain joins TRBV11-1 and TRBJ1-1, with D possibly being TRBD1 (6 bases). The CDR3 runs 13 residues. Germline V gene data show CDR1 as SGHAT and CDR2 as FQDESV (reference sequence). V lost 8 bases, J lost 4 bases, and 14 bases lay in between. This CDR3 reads CASRGQGGTEAFF. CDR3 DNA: TGTGCCAGCCGGGGGCAGGGAGGCACTGAAGCTTTCTTT.

The CDR3 DNA reads as TGTGCCAGCAGCTTAGGCGTAAGAGACTACGAGCAGTACTTC. As protein: CASSLGVRDYEQYF. This chain connects TRBV11-1 to TRBJ2-7; D gene unclear. From germline, CDR1 is SGHAT and CDR2 FQDESV (reference sequence). The CDR3 consists of 14 residues. The V end lost 1 base, the J end lost 3 bases, and 10 bases lay between the germline ends.

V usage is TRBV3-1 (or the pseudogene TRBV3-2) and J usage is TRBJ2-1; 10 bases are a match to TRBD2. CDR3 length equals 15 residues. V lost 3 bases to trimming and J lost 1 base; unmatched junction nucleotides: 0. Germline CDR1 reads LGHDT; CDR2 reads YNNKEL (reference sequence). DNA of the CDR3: TGTGCCAGCAGCCAGGGACTAGCGTCCTACAATGAGCAGTTCTTC. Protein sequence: CASSQGLASYNEQFF.

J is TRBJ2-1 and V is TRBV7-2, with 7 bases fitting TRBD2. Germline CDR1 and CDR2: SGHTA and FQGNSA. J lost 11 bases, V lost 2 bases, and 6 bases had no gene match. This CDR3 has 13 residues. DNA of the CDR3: TGTGCCAGCAGCTTACTATGGAGCGGGAAGCAGTTCTTC. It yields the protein CASSLLWSGKQFF.

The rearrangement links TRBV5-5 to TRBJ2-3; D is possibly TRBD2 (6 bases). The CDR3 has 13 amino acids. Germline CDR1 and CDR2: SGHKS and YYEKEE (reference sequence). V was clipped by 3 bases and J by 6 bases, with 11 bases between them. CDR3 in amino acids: CASSWGGRDTQYF. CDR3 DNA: TGTGCCAGCAGCTGGGGAGGCCGGGATACGCAGTATTTT.

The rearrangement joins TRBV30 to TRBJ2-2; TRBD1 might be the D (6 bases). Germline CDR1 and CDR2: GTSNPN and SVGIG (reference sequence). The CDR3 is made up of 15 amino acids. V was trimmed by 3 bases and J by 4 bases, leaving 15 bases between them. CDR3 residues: CAWSLTGTTTGELFF. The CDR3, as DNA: TGTGCCTGGAGCCTAACGGGGACAACCACCGGGGAGCTGTTTTTT. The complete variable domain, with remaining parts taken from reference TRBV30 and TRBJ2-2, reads SQTIHQWPATLVQPVGSPLSLECTVEGTSNPNLYWYRQAAGRGLQLLFYSVGIGQISSEVPQNLSASRPQDRQFILSSKKLLLSDSGFYLCAWSLTGTTTGELFFGEGSRLTVL.

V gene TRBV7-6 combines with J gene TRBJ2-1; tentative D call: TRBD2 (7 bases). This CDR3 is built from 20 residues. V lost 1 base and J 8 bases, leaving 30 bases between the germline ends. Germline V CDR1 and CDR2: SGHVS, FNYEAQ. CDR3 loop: CASSLVGRAGHYDPTDEQFF. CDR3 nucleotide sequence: TGTGCCAGCAGCTTAGTTGGGCGAGCGGGACATTACGACCCGACGGATGAGCAGTTCTTC. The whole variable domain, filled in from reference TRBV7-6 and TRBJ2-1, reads GAGVSQSPRYKVTKRGQDVALRCDPISGHVSLYWYRQALGQGPEFLTYFNYEAQQDKSGLPNDRFSAERPEGSISTLTIQRTEQRDSAMYRCASSLVGRAGHYDPTDEQFFGPGTRLTVL.

The CDR3 is CASSALGRGREKLFF. Here the CDR3 DNA reads TGTGCCAGCTCAGCCCTGGGGAGGGGGCGTGAAAAACTGTTTTTT. The rearrangement joins TRBV18 to TRBJ1-4, with 7 bases that match TRBD1. CDR1 KGHSH and CDR2 LQKENI come from the germline V gene. This CDR3 spans 15 amino acids. V lost 5 bases to trimming and J lost 7 bases; unmatched junction nucleotides: 10.

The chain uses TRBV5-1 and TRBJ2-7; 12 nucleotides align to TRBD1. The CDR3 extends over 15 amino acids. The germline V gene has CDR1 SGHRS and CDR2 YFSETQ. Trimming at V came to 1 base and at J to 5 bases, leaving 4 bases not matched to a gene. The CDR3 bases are TGCGCCAGCAGCTTGAGGGGACAGGGGGCCGACGAGCAGTACTTC. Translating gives CASSLRGQGADEQYF.